Sequencing of this TCR beta chain was carried out in a study of blood T cells in healthy people across ages. This CDR3 spans 13 amino acids. With 1 base removed from V and 14 bases from J, the gap between germline ends came to 16 bases. The germline V gene encodes CDR1 SGHRS and CDR2 YFSETQ. For the second PCR, which ran for about 6 to 11 cycles, a sample-barcoded 5' primer and a J-beta primer mix were used. Each CDR3 protein is one row after TCRdb ran MiXCR on the 5' RACE reads. This table holds some 1.5 million distinct CDR3 sequences, 25% to 30% found once. This clonotype appeared a single time. A read error is possible here, since a much larger clone lies one base away.

This TCR was recovered from a woman in her twenties or thirties in good health. V and J are TRBV5-1 and TRBJ1-5, with D hard to call. The sequenced sample consisted of blood. DNA for the CDR3: TGCGCCAGCAGCTTGAGGTGGGGTATACTAAAGCATTTT. Amino acid sequence: CASSLRWGILKHF. Based on the CDR3 plus reference TRBV5-1 and TRBJ1-5, the full variable domain is KAGVTQTPRYLIKTRGQQVTLSCSPISGHRSVSWYQQTPGQGLQFLFEYFSETQRNKGNFPGRFSGRQFSNSRSEMNVSTLELGDSALYLCASSLRWGILKHFGDGTRLSIL.